This entry is about one TCR beta chain. Its specificity is not known. The data were taken from a study of blood T cells in healthy people across ages. Study-level findings and limits: Donor CMV infection status was unknown, possibly confounding age-related changes in expanded clonotypes. Calculation of diversity from one million T cells yielded estimates considered to be underestimates.

The germline V gene encodes CDR1 DFQATT and CDR2 SNEGSKA (reference sequence). This CDR3 is 13 amino acids long. J was trimmed by 6 bases and V by 6 bases; bases with no gene match: 7. Then a second PCR, running about 6 to 12 cycles, was carried out with a sample-barcoded 5' primer and a J-beta primer mix. One entry per CDR3 protein, called by TCRdb with MiXCR from the 5' RACE reads. The data show around 990,000 distinct CDR3 sequences, about 23% seen once. The same sample was also used in a study of T cells of mothers and their children.

This sequence joins TRBV20-1 and TRBJ1-5; 8 bases map to TRBD1. Sequenced: blood. The sequence came from a girl aged 2 to 9 in good health. The CDR3 nucleotides read TGCAGTGCGCATCAGGGGGCACTTCAGCCCCAGCATTTT. Residues: CSAHQGALQPQHF.